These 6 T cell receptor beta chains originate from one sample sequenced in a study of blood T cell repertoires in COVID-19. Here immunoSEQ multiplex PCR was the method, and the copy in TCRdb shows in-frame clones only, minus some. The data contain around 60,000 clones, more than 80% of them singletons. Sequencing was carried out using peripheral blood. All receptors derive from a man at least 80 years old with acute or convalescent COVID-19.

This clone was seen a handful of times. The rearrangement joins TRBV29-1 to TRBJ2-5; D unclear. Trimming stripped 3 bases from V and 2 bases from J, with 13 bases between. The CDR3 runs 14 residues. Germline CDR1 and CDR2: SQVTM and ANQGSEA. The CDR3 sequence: CSVDGQAYQETQYF. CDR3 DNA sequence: TGCAGCGTTGACGGCCAGGCCTATCAAGAGACCCAGTACTTC.

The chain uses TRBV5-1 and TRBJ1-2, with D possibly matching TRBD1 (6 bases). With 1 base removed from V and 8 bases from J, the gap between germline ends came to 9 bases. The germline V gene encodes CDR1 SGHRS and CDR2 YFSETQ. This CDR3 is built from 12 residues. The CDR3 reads CASSLNRVGYTF. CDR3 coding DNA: TGCGCCAGCAGCTTGAACAGGGTAGGCTACACCTTC.

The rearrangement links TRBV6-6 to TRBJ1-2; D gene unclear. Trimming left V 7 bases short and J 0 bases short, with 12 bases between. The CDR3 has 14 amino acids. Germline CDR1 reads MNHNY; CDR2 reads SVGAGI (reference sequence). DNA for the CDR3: TGTGCCAGCACGAGGGAAAAGGCTAACTATGGCTACACCTTC. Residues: CASTREKANYGYTF.

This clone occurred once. This CDR3 reads CASSYDRSGNTIYF. For the CDR3, the DNA is TGTGCCAGCAGTTACGACAGATCTGGAAACACCATATATTTT. The chain joins TRBV6-5 to TRBJ1-3; D may be TRBD1 (5 bases). This CDR3 has 14 residues. Germline V gene sequence: CDR1 MNHEY, CDR2 SVGAGI. V lost 2 bases to trimming and J lost 1 base, with 6 bases between them.

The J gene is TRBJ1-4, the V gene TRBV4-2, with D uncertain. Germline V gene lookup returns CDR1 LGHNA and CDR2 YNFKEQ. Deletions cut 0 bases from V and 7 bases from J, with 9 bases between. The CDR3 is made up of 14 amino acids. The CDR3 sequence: CASSQDPGFEKLFF. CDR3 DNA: TGTGCCAGCAGCCAAGACCCAGGTTTTGAAAAACTGTTTTTT.

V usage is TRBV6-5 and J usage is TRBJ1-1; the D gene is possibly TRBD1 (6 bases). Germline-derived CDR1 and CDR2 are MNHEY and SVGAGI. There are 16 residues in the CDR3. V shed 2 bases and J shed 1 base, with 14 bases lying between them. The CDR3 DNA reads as TGTGCCAGCAGTTACATGCCCCCAGGGGAGAACACTGAAGCTTTCTTT. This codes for CASSYMPPGENTEAFF.